One and the same sample provided the 32 T cell receptor beta chains below, sequenced in a study of cytomegalovirus exposure and HLA in healthy donors. PCR employed 60 Vbeta and 13 Jbeta primers. Only in-frame clones appear in the TCRdb table, and some are missing; sequencing was by immunoSEQ multiplex PCR. Of roughly 100,000 clones in the sample, roughly four fifths were seen once. Sequenced material: PBMCs. These receptors all come from a man aged 40-49 years in good health and CMV-seronegative.

The chain uses TRBV7-6 and TRBJ2-3, with 10 bases aligning to TRBD1. V gave up 4 bases and J gave up 4 bases; unmatched junction bases: 8. The CDR3 consists of 16 residues. The germline V gene has CDR1 SGHVS and CDR2 FNYEAQ. DNA of the CDR3: TGTGCCAGCAGCTCCTCCCGGGACAGGGGATCAGATACGCAGTATTTT. Encoded protein: CASSSSRDRGSDTQYF.

This clone appeared once. This sequence joins TRBV4-1 and TRBJ2-1, with 13 bases aligning to TRBD2. The CDR3 runs to 15 residues. The germline gives CDR1 MGHRA, CDR2 YSYEKL. The V and J ends lost 6 bases and 7 bases, in that order; junction bases with no gene match: 6. CDR3 amino acids: CASRLLAGGQNEQFF. The CDR3 DNA follows: TGCGCCAGCAGGCTACTAGCGGGGGGGCAAAATGAGCAGTTCTTC.

This clone has a count of ten or more. This chain connects TRBV5-1 to TRBJ1-3; TRBD1 might be the D (5 bases). V dropped 0 bases and J dropped 0 bases, with 7 bases sitting between them. The germline CDR1 and CDR2 sequences are SGHRS and YFSETQ. The length of the CDR3 is 15 residues. CDR3 DNA: TGCGCCAGCAGCTTGGCCACAGGCTCTGGAAACACCATATATTTT. Translated, it gives CASSLATGSGNTIYF.

The chain employs TRBV6-1 and TRBJ2-5; TRBD2 aligns across 11 bases. CDR1 is MNHNS, CDR2 SASEGT, per germline. V shed 4 bases and J 4 bases; nucleotides not matched to a gene: 8. The CDR3 extends over 16 amino acids. The CDR3 loop is CASSVVSGGGGETQYF. The CDR3 coding sequence is TGTGCCAGCAGTGTCGTTAGCGGGGGGGGAGGAGAGACCCAGTACTTC.

This clone was counted a few times. J is TRBJ1-2 and V is TRBV2; tentatively, D is TRBD1 (5 bases). Trimming removed 2 bases from V and 4 bases from J, with 8 bases in between. Per the germline V gene, CDR1 is SNHLY and CDR2 is FYNNEI. The CDR3 runs to 13 residues. The DNA of the CDR3 is TGTGCCAGCAGTGAAAGGCAGGGCTATGGCTACACCTTC. This sequence encodes CASSERQGYGYTF.

This rearrangement joins TRBV7-9 to TRBJ2-7; maybe TRBD1 (5 bases). Germline assignment: CDR1 SEHNR and CDR2 FQNEAQ (reference sequence). Trimming cost V 7 bases and J 3 bases, with 19 bases left between them. The CDR3 spans 15 residues. DNA for the CDR3: TGTGCCAGCATTGACGGCCTCACAGGAAACTACGAGCAGTACTTC. Its protein is CASIDGLTGNYEQYF.

This clone occurred once. The chain joins TRBV2 to TRBJ1-5; a weak D match, TRBD1 (6 bases). Germline CDR1 SNHLY, CDR2 FYNNEI. CDR3 length: 12 amino acids. V was pared by 3 bases and J by 6 bases, with 6 bases between. CDR3 in amino acids: CASSDRGQPQHF. The CDR3 region has the DNA TGTGCCAGCAGTGACAGGGGTCAGCCCCAGCATTTT.

By share of the sample, this clone is medium-sized (0.01 to 0.1%). The chain combines TRBV7-6 with TRBJ2-2; D is possibly TRBD1 (6 bases). The CDR3 contains 15 residues. The ends were cut back, 5 bases at V and 6 bases at J, with 16 bases in the middle. Germline-derived CDR1 and CDR2 are SGHVS and FNYEAQ. CDR3 residues: CASSPTQGFAGELFF. CDR3 nucleotide sequence: TGTGCCAGCAGCCCAACTCAGGGGTTTGCCGGGGAGCTGTTTTTT.

Concerning this clone itself: The same CDR3 is also encoded by other DNA sequences in this sample. As DNA, the CDR3 is TGTGCCAGCAGCTTGACAGGGGATAATTCACCCCTCCACTTT. Protein sequence: CASSLTGDNSPLHF. The gene calls are TRBV7-8 and TRBJ1-6, with TRBD1 matching 8 bases. The germline V gene encodes CDR1 SGHVS and CDR2 FQNEAQ. The CDR3 is 14 amino acids. After removal of 3 bases from V and 5 bases from J, the junction contained 0 bases not matched to a gene.

The chain recombines TRBV7-2 with TRBJ1-3; 7 nucleotides agree with TRBD1. After removal of 4 bases from V and 3 bases from J, the junction contained 3 bases not matched to a gene. The CDR3 loop spans 14 amino acids. Germline CDR1 reads SGHTA; CDR2 reads FQGNSA. The CDR3 DNA is TGTGCCAGCAGCTCGACAGGGAATGGAAACACCATATATTTT. Amino acids: CASSSTGNGNTIYF.

On this clone: A junction boundary mismatches the germline segment, possibly from a read error. V gene TRBV6-5 combines with J gene TRBJ1-2; 7 bases agree with TRBD1. In germline, CDR1 is MNHEY, CDR2 SVGAGI. CDR3 size: 14 residues. This CDR3 is CASSYFEGARGYTF. The CDR3, as DNA: TGTGCCAGCAGCTACTTTGAGGGGGCGCGGGGCTACACCTTC.

This clone occurred once. This chain uses TRBV9 with TRBJ2-7; TRBD2 agrees at 9 bases. Germline CDR1 is SGDLS and CDR2 is YYNGEE. The CDR3 runs to 15 residues. Trimming removed 0 bases from V and 2 bases from J; junction bases left unmatched: 3. The CDR3 here is CASSVGVAGAYEQYF. CDR3 DNA: TGTGCCAGCAGCGTAGGGGTAGCGGGGGCCTACGAGCAGTACTTC.

This chain uses TRBV29-1 with TRBJ2-5; D perhaps matches TRBD2 (5 bases). The V end was cut by 3 bases, the J end by 4 bases, with 12 bases between. This CDR3 has 13 residues. Germline V gives CDR1 SQVTM, CDR2 ANQGSEA. The chain's CDR3 is CSVEPGKRETQYF. The CDR3 nucleotides read TGCAGCGTTGAGCCGGGAAAAAGAGAGACCCAGTACTTC.

The chain links TRBV4-1 to TRBJ1-5, with a tentative D call TRBD1 (6 bases). Germline V lookup: CDR1 MGHRA, CDR2 YSYEKL. Trimming shortened V by 0 bases and J by 7 bases, and 13 bases separated the two germline ends. The length of the CDR3 is 15 residues. This CDR3 is CASSQEVRGGQPQHF. In DNA form, the CDR3 reads TGCGCCAGCAGCCAAGAGGTCAGGGGAGGGCAGCCCCAGCATTTT.

This clone was counted only a few times. CDR3 DNA: TGCGCCAGCAGCTCCCAGGGCGCGGCCTACGAGCAGTACTTC. Translated, it gives CASSSQGAAYEQYF. The rearrangement joins TRBV5-1 to TRBJ2-7; D might be TRBD1 (5 bases). There are 14 residues in the CDR3. Looked up from germline, CDR1 is SGHRS and CDR2 is YFSETQ. The ends were cut back, 3 bases at V and 2 bases at J, with 12 bases in the middle.

This clone is a singleton in its sample. This rearrangement joins TRBV6-1 to TRBJ1-6; no reliable D call. V lost 6 bases and J lost 7, with 13 bases in between. The CDR3 sequence is 14 residues long. Germline CDR1 reads MNHNS; CDR2 reads SASEGT. The CDR3 loop is CASSPLEANSPLHF. The DNA of the CDR3 is TGTGCCAGCAGCCCACTCGAGGCCAATTCACCCCTCCACTTT.

The chain joins TRBV5-1 to TRBJ2-2, with D possibly matching TRBD1 (5 bases). Germline values: CDR1 SGHRS, CDR2 YFSETQ. With 7 bases removed from V and 4 bases from J, the gap between germline ends came to 14 bases. The CDR3 is 14 amino acids. The CDR3 DNA follows: TGCGCCAGCCGTTCTCCAGGGTCCACCGGGGAGCTGTTTTTT. It yields the protein CASRSPGSTGELFF.

The chain has TRBV5-4 and TRBJ2-5; tentatively, D is TRBD1 (5 bases). V lost 2 bases and J 2 bases, leaving 7 bases between the germline ends. The CDR3 has 13 residues. Per germline, CDR1 SGHNT and CDR2 YYREEE (reference sequence). CDR3: CASSLDRQETQYF. In DNA, the CDR3 is TGTGCCAGCAGCTTAGACAGACAAGAGACCCAGTACTTC.

V is TRBV7-9 and J is TRBJ1-3; TRBD1 matches at 8 bases. The CDR3 runs 15 residues. J gave up 1 base and V 5 bases, and 4 bases lay outside the gene matches. The germline gives CDR1 SEHNR, CDR2 FQNEAQ (reference sequence). The CDR3 sequence is CASSKRQGSGNTIYF. The DNA of the CDR3 is TGTGCCAGCAGCAAGCGACAGGGGTCTGGAAACACCATATATTTT.

The V call is TRBV4-2, the J call TRBJ1-2; D is possibly TRBD1 (5 bases). The CDR3 length is 16 residues. Germline V gene data show CDR1 as LGHNA and CDR2 as YNFKEQ. V lost 1 base and J lost 0, with 12 bases in between. The CDR3: CASSQAYRIANYGYTF. The DNA of the CDR3 is TGTGCCAGCAGCCAAGCGTACAGGATCGCTAACTATGGCTACACCTTC.

V is TRBV9 and J is TRBJ1-1; TRBD1 is a possible D gene (6 bases). V was shortened by 1 base and J by 1 base, with 8 bases between the two germline ends. CDR1 is SGDLS, CDR2 YYNGEE, per germline. CDR3 size: 14 residues. DNA of the CDR3: TGTGCCAGCAGCGTACAGGGGAGGAACACTGAAGCTTTCTTT. Protein: CASSVQGRNTEAFF.

V usage is TRBV6-1 and J usage is TRBJ2-3; weak D call: TRBD2 (6 bases). Germline V CDR1 and CDR2: MNHNS, SASEGT. CDR3 length: 14 amino acids. Trimming stripped 4 bases from V and 1 base from J, with 9 bases between. The chain's CDR3 is CASSVSGGTDTQYF. The CDR3 DNA follows: TGTGCCAGCAGTGTTAGCGGAGGCACAGATACGCAGTATTTT.

V is TRBV5-1 and J is TRBJ1-2; 8 bases are a match to TRBD1. The germline V gene has CDR1 SGHRS and CDR2 YFSETQ. The CDR3 is 16 amino acids. V was pared by 4 bases and J by 1 base, with 9 bases of the junction left unmatched. CDR3 region: CASSRAPDRDNYGYTF. The CDR3 DNA sequence: TGCGCCAGCAGCCGGGCCCCGGACAGGGATAACTATGGCTACACCTTC.

The chain employs TRBV7-9 and TRBJ2-7, with D perhaps matching TRBD1 (6 bases). The CDR3 spans 14 residues. Germline V CDR1 and CDR2: SEHNR, FQNEAQ (reference sequence). Trimming took off 6 bases at V and 4 bases at J, with 16 bases between the two ends. CDR3 sequence (DNA): TGTGCCAGCAGTTCACAGGGCCCCTCATACGAGCAGTACTTC. This gives the protein CASSSQGPSYEQYF.

V gene TRBV27 combines with J gene TRBJ2-5; no definite D call. From germline, CDR1 is MNHEY and CDR2 SMNVEV (reference sequence). This CDR3 contains 13 residues. Trimming left V 5 bases short and J 2 bases short, with 9 bases between. CDR3: CASSRRQQETQYF. Written as DNA, the CDR3 is TGTGCCAGCAGTCGCCGTCAGCAAGAGACCCAGTACTTC.

This chain uses TRBV28 with TRBJ1-2; 7 bases fit TRBD1. V was clipped by 5 bases and J by 4 bases; unmatched bases: 10. Germline CDR1 is MDHEN and CDR2 is SYDVKM. The CDR3 is 15 residues long. CDR3 in DNA: TGTGCCAGCAGTCCCACATTGGGACAGCTCTATGGCTACACCTTC. This gives the protein CASSPTLGQLYGYTF.

V and J are TRBV6-1 and TRBJ2-2, with 11 bases aligning to TRBD2. V lost 6 bases, J lost 1 base, and 1 base stayed unmatched. CDR1 MNHNS and CDR2 SASEGT come from the germline V gene. CDR3 size: 15 residues. DNA for the CDR3: TGTGCCAGCAGCGGACTAGCGGGGAACACCGGGGAGCTGTTTTTT. Its protein product is CASSGLAGNTGELFF.

The chain joins TRBV2 to TRBJ1-2; 8 bases are shared with TRBD1. CDR1 and CDR2 from the germline V gene are SNHLY and FYNNEI. The CDR3 covers 13 residues. V dropped 7 bases and J dropped 7; count of bases not matched to a gene: 8. CDR3 coding DNA: TGTGCCAGCACCACGACAGGGACAGGTGGCTACACCTTC. Translating gives CASTTTGTGGYTF.

In nucleotides, the CDR3 is TGCAGCGTTGGGGACAGGGGATTCGAGCAGTACTTC. Translating gives CSVGDRGFEQYF. This sequence joins TRBV29-1 and TRBJ2-7; 10 nucleotides align to TRBD1. After removal of 4 bases from V and 6 bases from J, the junction contained 3 bases not matched to a gene. The germline V gene has CDR1 SQVTM and CDR2 ANQGSEA. There are 12 residues in the CDR3.

The sample holds a few counts of this clone. The chain uses TRBV15 and TRBJ1-3; perhaps TRBD1 as D (5 bases). The CDR3 sequence is 14 residues long. CDR1 and CDR2 (germline): LNHNV, YYDKDF (reference sequence). The V end lost 3 bases, the J end lost 4 bases, and 10 bases lay between the germline ends. The DNA for the CDR3 is TGTGCCACCAGCAGGACAGAAGGGGGAAACACCATATATTTT. Residues: CATSRTEGGNTIYF.

This chain connects TRBV7-6 to TRBJ2-5; D gene unclear. From germline, CDR1 is SGHVS and CDR2 FNYEAQ. This CDR3 has 16 amino acids. Trimming removed 1 base from V and 2 bases from J, with 14 bases in between. The CDR3 DNA is TGTGCCAGCAGCTTAGGTATACTCCTCACGCAAGAGACCCAGTACTTC. Protein product: CASSLGILLTQETQYF.

The chain links TRBV19 to TRBJ2-1; 7 nucleotides align to TRBD1. With V trimmed by 5 bases and J by 7 bases, 8 bases remained unmatched. The CDR3 consists of 14 residues. Germline CDR1 reads LNHDA; CDR2 reads SQIVND (reference sequence). CDR3 DNA: TGTGCCAGTAGTGAGGGGGCCGGGTATAATGAGCAGTTCTTC. It encodes CASSEGAGYNEQFF.